The 11 T cell receptor beta chains in this list originate from one sample, sequenced in a study of cytomegalovirus exposure and HLA in healthy donors. With 60 Vbeta and 13 Jbeta primers, the PCR was carried out. Only in-frame clones appear in the TCRdb table, and some are missing; sequencing was by immunoSEQ multiplex PCR. Of 300,000 or so clones detected, roughly 86% appear once; the ten largest clones hold roughly 2%. The material sequenced was PBMCs. These receptors all come from a woman aged 40 to 49 in good health and CMV-seropositive.

This clone was observed a handful of times. This chain connects TRBV5-5 to TRBJ2-7, with 11 nucleotides matching TRBD2. Trimming at V came to 5 bases and at J to 3 bases, leaving 7 bases not matched to a gene. The CDR3 spans 15 residues. Germline CDR1 SGHKS, CDR2 YYEKEE (reference sequence). CDR3 sequence (DNA): TGTGCCAGCAGTATACTAGCGGGAGCCCACTACGAGCAGTACTTC. Translated: CASSILAGAHYEQYF.

J is TRBJ2-7 and V is TRBV5-6; no clear D. Per the germline V gene, CDR1 is SGHDT and CDR2 is YYEEEE. There are 12 residues in the CDR3. V was cut by 6 bases and J by 1 base, with 8 bases left in between. The CDR3 DNA sequence: TGTGCCAGCACCTATGAGTCCTACGAGCAGTACTTC. Its translation: CASTYESYEQYF.

The J gene is TRBJ2-2, the V gene TRBV27; TRBD1 might be the D (6 bases). This CDR3 spans 15 amino acids. Germline V CDR1 and CDR2: MNHEY, SMNVEV (reference sequence). Trimming left V 6 bases short and J 8 bases short, with 19 bases between. The CDR3 sequence is CASRGRGYQVGELFF. The CDR3 bases are TGTGCCAGCAGAGGCAGGGGTTACCAGGTGGGGGAGCTGTTTTTT.

The chain is built from TRBV25-1 and TRBJ2-7, with TRBD1 identical over 7 bases. Trimming took 7 bases from V and 3 from J; bases not matched to a gene: 6. Germline values: CDR1 MGHDK, CDR2 SYGVNS. The CDR3 runs to 13 residues. CDR3 nucleotide sequence: TGTGCCAGCATTAGGTCAGGGGGCTACGAGCAGTACTTC. This sequence encodes CASIRSGGYEQYF.

This clone was observed a handful of times. The chain combines TRBV5-3 with TRBJ2-1; 13 bases are shared with TRBD2. Being an ORF, TRBV5-3 has a function that is uncertain. This CDR3 has 18 residues. V was pared by 0 bases and J by 5 bases, with 8 bases of the junction left unmatched. CDR3 protein: CARSLVMGLAGPHNEQFF. The CDR3 DNA follows: TGTGCCAGAAGCTTGGTGATGGGACTAGCGGGACCCCACAATGAGCAGTTCTTC.

This clone was recorded only once. The V and J genes are TRBV14 and TRBJ2-7, with 12 nucleotides matching TRBD2. CDR1 and CDR2 from the germline V gene are SGHDN and FVKESK. V was clipped by 5 bases and J by 6 bases; unmatched bases: 5. There are 14 residues in the CDR3. This chain's CDR3 is CASSSLAGGVEQYF. The CDR3, as DNA: TGTGCCAGCAGCTCACTAGCGGGAGGTGTCGAGCAGTACTTC.

The genes are TRBV7-9 and TRBJ1-1, with TRBD1 identical over 7 bases. Trimming took 3 bases from V and 0 from J; bases not matched to a gene: 4. The length of the CDR3 is 15 residues. The germline gives CDR1 SEHNR, CDR2 FQNEAQ (reference sequence). In DNA form, the CDR3 reads TGTGCCAGCAGCTTCCGGGACAGACTGAACACTGAAGCTTTCTTT. Residues: CASSFRDRLNTEAFF.

The chain recombines TRBV7-3 with TRBJ2-7; TRBD1 aligns across 9 bases. Germline V gene sequence: CDR1 SGHTA, CDR2 FQGTGA. After removal of 3 bases from V and 4 bases from J, the junction contained 1 base not matched to a gene. The CDR3 contains 13 residues. In DNA form, the CDR3 reads TGTGCCAGCAGCTTGGGGACAGGGTACGAGCAGTACTTC. Translating gives CASSLGTGYEQYF.

The chain combines TRBV4-3 with TRBJ2-1, with D unclear. Germline lookup yields CDR1 LGHNA and CDR2 YSLEER. CDR3 length: 12 residues. Trimming took 5 bases from V and 7 from J, leaving 9 bases between them. CDR3 residues: CASSETGNEQFF. CDR3 sequence (DNA): TGCGCCAGCAGCGAGACTGGGAATGAGCAGTTCTTC.

The rearrangement joins TRBV27 to TRBJ1-1; the D is unclear. The germline gives CDR1 MNHEY, CDR2 SMNVEV (reference sequence). The V end lost 2 bases, the J end lost 3 bases, and 13 bases lay between the germline ends. There are 15 residues in the CDR3. CDR3 nucleotides: TGTGCCAGCAGTTTAACCCTGGGGAGGGACACTGAAGCTTTCTTT. Translated: CASSLTLGRDTEAFF.

The chain recombines TRBV30 with TRBJ1-2, with D possibly TRBD1 on 6 matching bases. This CDR3 comprises 13 residues. Deletions cut 3 bases from V and 4 bases from J, with 12 bases between. Germline-derived CDR1 and CDR2 are GTSNPN and SVGIG (reference sequence). The CDR3 DNA is TGTGCCTGGAGGGGGACATCGGTCTATGGCTACACCTTC. Translation: CAWRGTSVYGYTF.